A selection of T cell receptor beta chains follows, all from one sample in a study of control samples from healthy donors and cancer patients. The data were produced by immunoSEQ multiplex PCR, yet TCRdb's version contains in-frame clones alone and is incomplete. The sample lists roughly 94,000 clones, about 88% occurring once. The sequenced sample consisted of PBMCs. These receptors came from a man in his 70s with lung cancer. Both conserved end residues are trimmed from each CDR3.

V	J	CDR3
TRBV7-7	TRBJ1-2	ASSLLGGDGYT
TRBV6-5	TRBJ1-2	ASSRSTRDYGYT
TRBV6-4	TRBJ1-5	ASSRTRSLLMSQH
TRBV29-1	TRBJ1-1	SVEKGQGMNTEAF
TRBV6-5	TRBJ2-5	ASRKRGSLGETQY
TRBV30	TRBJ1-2	ASGVVGYT
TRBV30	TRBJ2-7	AWSVQGDEQY
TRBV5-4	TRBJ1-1	ASSFPGNTEAF
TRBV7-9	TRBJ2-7	ASSSPSAGYSSYEQY
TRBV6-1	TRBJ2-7	ASSQGLSSYEQY
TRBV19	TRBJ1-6	ASSTTGNNSPLH
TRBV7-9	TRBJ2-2	APSPRQNTGELF
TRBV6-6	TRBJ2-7	ATRPGQGIAEQY
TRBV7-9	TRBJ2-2	ASSPTTLAGGHTGELF
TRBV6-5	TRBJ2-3	ASSSGGRSDTQY
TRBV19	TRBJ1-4	ASSTGTLKLF
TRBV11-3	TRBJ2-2	ASTTKTGTGPTGELF
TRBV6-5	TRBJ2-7	ASSYSTGPQY
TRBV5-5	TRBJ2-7	ASSLTGGGTYEQY
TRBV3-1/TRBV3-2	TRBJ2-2	ASSQDPLAANTGELF
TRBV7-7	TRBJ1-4	ASSPQQGFATNEKLF
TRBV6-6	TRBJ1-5	ASSPDSSNQPQH
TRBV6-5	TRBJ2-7	ASSQYEQY
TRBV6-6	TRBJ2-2	ASSYLQGLSGELF
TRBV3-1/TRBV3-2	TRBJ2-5	ASSPPYNFQETQY
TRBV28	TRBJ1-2	ASSLLGLGYT
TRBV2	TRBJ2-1	ASSASGGAGYNEQF
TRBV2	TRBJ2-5	ASGLSRAAGGETQY
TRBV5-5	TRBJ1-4	ASSLDSNEKLF